This T cell receptor (beta chain) derives from a study of shared clonotypes between healthy human individuals. About the research overall: Three plates each covered CD4 naive and memory; CD8 naive two, CD8 memory one. Findings and limits, study-wide: The four-donor shared clonotypes exceeded non-shared clonotypes in generation probability, with non-shared ones scoring lower.

The ends were cut back, 2 bases at V and 7 bases at J, with 11 bases in the middle. This CDR3 has 13 amino acids. Germline loops: CDR1 KGHSH, CDR2 LQKENI. This clone was found once. Its antigen is unidentified. From CD4+ cells came CD45RA+ naive and CD45RA-negative memory subsets. Sequencing was performed with immunoSEQ multiplex PCR; in TCRdb, only in-frame clones are kept and a portion is missing. The sample gives around 2.3 million clones, 95% of which show up once; 0.1% to 0.15% is in the top ten. This TCR was recovered from a man aged 18 to 30 in good health. The chain recombines TRBV18 with TRBJ2-5; D is ambiguous. Sequencing was done on a sample of naive CD4+ T cells sorted from blood. Documented subset: CD45RA+ positively selected. The CDR3 reads CASSPSVEATQYF. The CDR3 DNA sequence: TGTGCCAGCTCACCATCCGTGGAAGCGACCCAGTACTTC.